Here is one T cell receptor beta chain with its context. The sample originates from a study of shared clonotypes between healthy human individuals. At a deep level, the assay was run. Bulk PBMC genomic DNA spanned ten immunoSEQ deep plates. The repertoire was sequenced with immunoSEQ multiplex PCR; TCRdb's copy has only in-frame clones and lacks some. The sample has hundreds of thousands of clones, around three quarters seen once; the top ten hold about 12%. The study drew its donors from healthy HIV-negative adults without recent acute infections or vaccinations. Within Nashville, Tennessee resided all donors, each a Caucasian adult. The germline V and J ends were trimmed by 5 bases and 6 bases, with 16 bases remaining between them. CDR1 and CDR2 (germline): KGHSH, LQKENI. This CDR3 has 14 amino acids.

The receptor was derived from a woman aged 40 to 50 in good health. Some clones in this sample may be carry-over from other donors' samples. The sequencing input was PBMCs. The rearrangement uses TRBV18 and TRBJ1-2, with TRBD1 as a possible D gene (5 bases). The CDR3 region is CASSTNGQGDGYTF. CDR3 in DNA: TGTGCCAGCTCAACCAACGGCCAGGGTGATGGCTACACCTTC.